Below, 22 T cell receptor beta chains from the same sample are listed, as sequenced in a study of persistence of HIV-infected CD4 T cells. These receptors lack a known antigen. Cells were stimulated nonspecifically with anti-CD3/anti-CD28 magnetic beads. Responding CD4+ T cells were sorted by upregulation of both CD40 ligand and CD69. This was the immunoSEQ version 4 assay in survey mode. Repertoires were generated with immunoSEQ multiplex PCR, while TCRdb's copy carries only in-frame clones and drops some. The sample shows roughly 45,000 clones, more than 70% of them seen only once. The source was CD4+ T cells sorted from PBMCs after roughly 19-hour stimulation, collected from a patient who received antiretroviral therapy. The origin of the receptors is an adult man with HIV who was CMV-seropositive.

The chain carries TRBV19 and TRBJ1-1, with unresolved D. CDR3 length equals 13 residues. Per germline, CDR1 LNHDA and CDR2 SQIVND (reference sequence). Trimming left V 7 bases short and J 1 base short, with 10 bases between. CDR3 region: CASNTHTNTEAFF. Here the CDR3 DNA reads TGTGCCAGTAATACACATACGAACACTGAAGCTTTCTTT.

For the CDR3, the DNA is TGTGCCAGCAGCCAAGGGGGTCTTCAGCCCCAGCATTTT. It translates to CASSQGGLQPQHF. V is TRBV3-1 (or the pseudogene TRBV3-2) and J is TRBJ1-5; D is unresolved. Trimming stripped 1 base from V and 6 bases from J, with 7 bases between. The CDR3 length is 13 residues. CDR1 and CDR2 from the germline V gene are LGHDT and YNNKEL (reference sequence).

The V gene is TRBV7-2, the J gene TRBJ1-2, with D unclear. Trimming removed 1 base from V and 3 bases from J, with 6 bases in between. Germline CDR1 is SGHTA and CDR2 is FQGNSA. The CDR3 runs to 13 residues. CDR3 sequence (DNA): TGTGCCAGCAGCTTAGAGGCAGACTATGGCTACACCTTC. It is translated as CASSLEADYGYTF.

V and J are TRBV18 and TRBJ1-2; a possible D gene is TRBD1 (5 bases). This CDR3 has 13 amino acids. Between the trimmed V and J ends, which lost 4 bases and 5 bases, there was a span of 11 bases. Germline loops: CDR1 KGHSH, CDR2 LQKENI. CDR3 DNA sequence: TGTGCCAGCTCACAGGTACAGGAATATGGCTACACCTTC. As protein: CASSQVQEYGYTF.

This chain joins TRBV2 and TRBJ1-5, with a possible D match to TRBD1 (5 bases). Deletions cut 2 bases from V and 5 bases from J, with 16 bases between. The length of the CDR3 is 16 residues. The germline CDR1 and CDR2 sequences are SNHLY and FYNNEI. CDR3 DNA sequence: TGTGCCAGCAGTGAAACGGGGGGACTGGGGGATCAGCCCCAGCATTTT. It specifies CASSETGGLGDQPQHF.

The gene calls are TRBV3-1 (or the pseudogene TRBV3-2) and TRBJ1-2; D gene uncertain. This CDR3 is built from 15 residues. The V end lost 0 bases, the J end lost 2 bases, and 10 bases lay between the germline ends. Germline CDR1 is LGHDT and CDR2 is YNNKEL (reference sequence). CDR3 nucleotide sequence: TGTGCCAGCAGCCAAGATATCGGCACCAACTATGGCTACACCTTC. Translated: CASSQDIGTNYGYTF.

The V call is TRBV7-8, the J call TRBJ1-1; D not certain. V dropped 2 bases and J dropped 7 bases, with 8 bases sitting between them. Germline V gives CDR1 SGHVS, CDR2 FQNEAQ. This CDR3 contains 12 residues. The CDR3 DNA sequence: TGTGCCAGCAGCTTAATGACGGGTGAAGCTTTCTTT. Translated, it gives CASSLMTGEAFF.

V usage is TRBV5-4 and J usage is TRBJ2-1; 9 bases are shared with TRBD1. With V trimmed by 3 bases and J by 9 bases, 7 bases remained unmatched. The CDR3 length is 14 residues. CDR1 is SGHNT, CDR2 YYREEE, per germline (reference sequence). The CDR3 region is CASSSGTGFREQFF. In nucleotides, the CDR3 is TGTGCCAGCAGCTCCGGGACAGGGTTCCGTGAGCAGTTCTTC.

The chain is built from TRBV9 and TRBJ1-2; possibly TRBD1 for D (5 bases). The germline V gene has CDR1 SGDLS and CDR2 YYNGEE. This CDR3 region has 13 residues. With 0 bases removed from V and 8 bases from J, the gap between germline ends came to 11 bases. The CDR3 spells CASSVAGQVGYTF. The CDR3, as DNA: TGTGCCAGCAGCGTAGCAGGGCAGGTCGGCTACACCTTC.

The rearrangement joins TRBV10-2 to TRBJ1-1, with a possible D match to TRBD1 (5 bases). CDR3 length: 15 amino acids. CDR1 and CDR2 from the germline V gene are WSHSY and SAAADI. Between the trimmed V and J ends, which lost 3 bases and 1 base, there was a span of 12 bases. In DNA, the CDR3 is TGCGCCAGCAGTGACCCCGGGACTTCGAACACTGAAGCTTTCTTT. Encoded protein: CASSDPGTSNTEAFF.

The chain links TRBV5-5 to TRBJ1-5; 7 nucleotides match TRBD1. The trim removed 3 bases at V and 4 bases at J, leaving 1 base unmatched. The CDR3 loop spans 13 amino acids. Germline V gene lookup returns CDR1 SGHKS and CDR2 YYEKEE (reference sequence). CDR3 protein: CASSWGQNQPQHF. The DNA for the CDR3 is TGTGCCAGCAGCTGGGGACAGAATCAGCCCCAGCATTTT.

The genes are TRBV5-1 and TRBJ1-2; TRBD1 matches at 8 bases. V was pared by 4 bases and J by 8 bases, with 13 bases of the junction left unmatched. Germline CDR1 and CDR2: SGHRS and YFSETQ. The CDR3 is 15 amino acids. The CDR3 nucleotides read TGCGCCAGCAGCCCCGGACAGGGAGAGGCGCGGGGCTACACCTTC. It specifies CASSPGQGEARGYTF.

The chain joins TRBV15 to TRBJ1-4; D ambiguous. This CDR3 comprises 12 residues. Germline V lookup: CDR1 LNHNV, CDR2 YYDKDF (reference sequence). V lost 1 base, J lost 8 bases, and 5 bases lay in between. CDR3 bases: TGTGCCACCAGCAGAGGGGAGGAAAAACTGTTTTTT. It translates to CATSRGEEKLFF.

CDR3 bases: TGTGCCAGCAGCCGGGGGAACTCTGGGGCCAACGTCCTGACTTTC. Translating it yields CASSRGNSGANVLTF. V usage is TRBV3-1 (or the pseudogene TRBV3-2) and J usage is TRBJ2-6, with D perhaps given as TRBD1 or TRBD2 (5 bases each). The CDR3 is 15 amino acids. The V end lost 4 bases, the J end lost 0 bases, and 7 bases lay between the germline ends. Germline lookup yields CDR1 LGHDT and CDR2 YNNKEL (reference sequence).

The chain couples TRBV23-1 to TRBJ2-3; D gene ambiguous. TRBV23-1 is reported as an ORF; its role is uncertain. The CDR3 is 19 residues long. V lost 0 bases, J lost 3 bases, and 22 bases lay in between. The CDR3 DNA reads TGCGCCAGCAGTCAATCACGCTGCGAGGTGATTCAAGGGACAGATACGCAGTATTTT. Protein: CASSQSRCEVIQGTDTQYF.

The rearrangement links TRBV24-1 to TRBJ1-2; 9 bases fit TRBD1. Germline CDR1 and CDR2: KGHDR and SFDVKD. This CDR3 has 13 residues. J was trimmed by 6 bases and V by 8 bases; bases with no gene match: 6. The CDR3, as DNA: TGTGCCACCATGGGACAGGGCATTGATGGCTACACCTTC. Encoded protein: CATMGQGIDGYTF.

CDR3 sequence reads: CASSPYTGELFF. In DNA, the CDR3 is TGTGCCAGCAGCCCCTACACCGGGGAGCTGTTTTTT. The V gene is TRBV7-8, the J gene TRBJ2-2; D is ambiguous. Germline values: CDR1 SGHVS, CDR2 FQNEAQ. The CDR3 spans 12 residues. Trimming took 5 bases from V and 3 from J, leaving 4 bases between them.

The chain recombines TRBV6-2 or TRBV6-3 with TRBJ2-3; D unclear. Per germline, CDR1 MNHEY and CDR2 SVGEGT. This CDR3 is built from 12 residues. The V end was cut by 4 bases, the J end by 11 bases, with 13 bases between. CDR3 bases: TGTGCCAGCAGTTCAGTGAACAGCCAGCAGTATTTT. Residues: CASSSVNSQQYF.

The V and J genes are TRBV25-1 and TRBJ1-1; 8 bases line up with TRBD1. V shed 4 bases, J shed 3 bases, and the junction held 7 bases outside the gene matches. The CDR3 runs 15 residues. The germline V gene has CDR1 MGHDK and CDR2 SYGVNS. CDR3 in DNA: TGTGCCAGCAGTGTAGCAGGGGGCGTCGACACTGAAGCTTTCTTT. This gives the protein CASSVAGGVDTEAFF.

The V gene is TRBV2, the J gene TRBJ2-1, with TRBD2 as a possible D gene (6 bases). Trimming removed 4 bases at V and 5 bases at J, with 12 bases between. The CDR3 runs 14 residues. Germline V gene sequence: CDR1 SNHLY, CDR2 FYNNEI. In DNA form, the CDR3 reads TGTGCCAGCAGTGCCCAGGGACTCCACAATGAGCAGTTCTTC. Translated: CASSAQGLHNEQFF.

The chain uses TRBV10-3 and TRBJ1-3, with 7 bases identical to TRBD1. CDR1 and CDR2 (germline): ENHRY, SYGVKD. The CDR3 is made up of 15 amino acids. Trimming removed 6 bases from V and 2 bases from J; junction bases left unmatched: 7. In nucleotides, the CDR3 is TGTGCCATCAGCAATAGGGACAGTCCTGGAAACACCATATATTTT. This codes for CAISNRDSPGNTIYF.

This chain connects TRBV10-2 to TRBJ1-1, with D uncertain. CDR1 is WSHSY, CDR2 SAAADI, per germline. Trimming removed 4 bases from V and 1 base from J, with 7 bases in between. This CDR3 spans 13 amino acids. DNA for the CDR3: TGCGCCAGCAGTGTGTGGAGGAACACTGAAGCTTTCTTT. This translates into CASSVWRNTEAFF.